This note documents a single T cell receptor beta chain sequence. The table came from immunoSEQ multiplex PCR; TCRdb's copy has only in-frame clones and leaves some out. The data hold 640,000 or so clones, with 60% to 80% observed a single time. This entry belongs to a study of shared clonotypes between healthy human individuals. V dropped 2 bases and J dropped 8 bases, with 15 bases sitting between them. The CDR3 consists of 15 residues. Germline CDR1 and CDR2: MNHEY and SMNVEV (reference sequence). The TCR sequence derives from a woman in her thirties in good health. The chain uses TRBV27 and TRBJ1-4; no reliable D call. Sequenced: memory CD4+ T cells sorted from blood. Subset noted: CD45RA-negative fraction. In DNA form, the CDR3 reads TGTGCCAGCAGTTTAGGGAGTGGAGGGCGGGAAAAACTGTTTTTT. It translates to CASSLGSGGREKLFF. The full variable domain, completed using reference TRBV27 and TRBJ1-4, is EAQVTQNPRYLITVTGKKLTVTCSQNMNHEYMSWYRQDPGLGLRQIYYSMNVEVTDKGDVPEGYKVSRKEKRNFPLILESPSPNQTSLYFCASSLGSGGREKLFFGSGTQLSVL.